Each of the 2 T cell receptor beta chains below was sequenced from the same sample in a study of blood T cell repertoires in COVID-19. Data came from immunoSEQ multiplex PCR; TCRdb stores just in-frame clones and leaves some out. This sample has roughly 200,000 clones, with about 85% found just once. Material: peripheral blood. The receptors were gathered from a man aged 55 to 70 with active or convalescent COVID-19.

The chain links TRBV9 to TRBJ2-3; TRBD2 matches at 9 bases. V lost 3 bases, J lost 4 bases, and 12 bases stayed unmatched. CDR1 and CDR2 from the germline V gene are SGDLS and YYNGEE. The CDR3 loop spans 17 amino acids. CDR3 region: CASSAYSERGVSDTQYF. Written as DNA, the CDR3 is TGTGCCAGCAGCGCTTACTCTGAGCGGGGGGTGTCAGATACGCAGTATTTT.

This clone was counted once. The rearrangement links TRBV13 to TRBJ2-3, with 13 positions matching TRBD2. Trimming took 6 bases from V and 5 from J; bases not matched to a gene: 11. The CDR3 has 17 amino acids. Germline V gives CDR1 PRHDT, CDR2 FYEKMQ (reference sequence). The CDR3 sequence is CASRQTSGGAGGDTQYF. For the CDR3, the DNA is TGTGCCAGCAGACAAACTAGCGGGGGGGCCGGAGGAGATACGCAGTATTTT.